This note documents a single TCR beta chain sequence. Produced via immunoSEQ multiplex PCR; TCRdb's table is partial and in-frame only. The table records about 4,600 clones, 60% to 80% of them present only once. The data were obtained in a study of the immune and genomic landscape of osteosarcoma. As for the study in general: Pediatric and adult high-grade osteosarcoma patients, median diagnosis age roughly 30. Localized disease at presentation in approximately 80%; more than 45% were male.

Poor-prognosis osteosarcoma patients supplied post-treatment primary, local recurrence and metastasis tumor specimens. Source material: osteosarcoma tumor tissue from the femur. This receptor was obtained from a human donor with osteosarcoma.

This CDR3 is CARLLQATDFVWNEQYF. The CDR3 bases are TGTGCCAGGCTATTGCAGGCGACGGACTTTGTTTGGAACGAGCAGTACTTC. The genes are TRBV6-4 and TRBJ2-7; perhaps TRBD2 as D (5 bases). Germline-derived CDR1 and CDR2 are MRHNA and SNTAGT. The germline V and J ends were trimmed by 9 bases and 5 bases, with 29 bases remaining between them. The CDR3 has 17 amino acids.